This TCR beta chain was captured in a study of blood T cell repertoires in COVID-19. Produced via immunoSEQ multiplex PCR; TCRdb's table is partial and in-frame only. Found here are about 130,000 clones, about 80% of them singletons; the top ten hold over 9.5%. The sequencing sample was made of peripheral blood. The receptor was derived from a man between 60 and 70 years old with acute or convalescent COVID-19.

The CDR3 DNA sequence: TGTGCCACCAGCAGCCCAGTGCGGAGGGTCGGAGCTTTCTTT. It codes for CATSSPVRRVGAFF. The J gene is TRBJ1-1, the V gene TRBV15, with D unresolved. V lost 3 bases and J lost 10, with 18 bases in between. The V gene's germline CDR1 is LNHNV and CDR2 YYDKDF (reference sequence). The CDR3 covers 14 residues.